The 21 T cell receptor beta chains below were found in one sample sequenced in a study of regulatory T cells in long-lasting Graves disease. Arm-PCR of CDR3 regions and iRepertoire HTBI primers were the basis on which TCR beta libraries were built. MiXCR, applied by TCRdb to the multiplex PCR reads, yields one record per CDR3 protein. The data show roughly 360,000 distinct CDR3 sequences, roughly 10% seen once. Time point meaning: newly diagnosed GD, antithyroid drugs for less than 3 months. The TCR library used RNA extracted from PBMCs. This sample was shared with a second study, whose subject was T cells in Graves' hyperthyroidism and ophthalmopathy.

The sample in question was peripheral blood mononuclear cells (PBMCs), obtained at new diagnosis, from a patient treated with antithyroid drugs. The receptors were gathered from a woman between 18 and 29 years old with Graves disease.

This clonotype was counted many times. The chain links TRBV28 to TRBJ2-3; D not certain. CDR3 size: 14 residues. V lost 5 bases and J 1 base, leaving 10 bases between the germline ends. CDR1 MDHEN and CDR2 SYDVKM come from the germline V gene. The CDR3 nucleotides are TGTGCCAGCAGTACCCGCGTGGGCACAGATACGCAGTATTTT. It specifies CASSTRVGTDTQYF. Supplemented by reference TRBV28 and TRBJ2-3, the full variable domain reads DVKVTQSSRYLVKRTGEKVFLECVQDMDHENMFWYRQDPGLGLRLIYFSYDVKMKEKGDIPEGYSVSREKKERFSLILESASTNQTSMYLCASSTRVGTDTQYFGPGTRLTVL.

The CDR3 spells CASSLGGATYEQYF. In DNA form, the CDR3 reads TGTGCCAGCAGCTTGGGGGGGGCAACCTACGAGCAGTACTTC. The chain is built from TRBV5-5 and TRBJ2-7, with D possibly called TRBD1 or TRBD2 (6 bases each). Germline loops: CDR1 SGHKS, CDR2 YYEKEE (reference sequence). Trimming left V 0 bases short and J 2 bases short, with 9 bases between. The CDR3 extends over 14 amino acids.

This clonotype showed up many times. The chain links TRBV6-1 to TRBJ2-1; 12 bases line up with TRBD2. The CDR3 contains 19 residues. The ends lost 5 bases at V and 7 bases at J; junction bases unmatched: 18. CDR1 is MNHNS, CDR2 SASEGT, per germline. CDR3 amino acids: CASSQLAGGPLRLGNEQFF. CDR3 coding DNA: TGTGCCAGCAGTCAGCTAGCGGGGGGGCCACTTCGTCTGGGAAATGAGCAGTTCTTC.

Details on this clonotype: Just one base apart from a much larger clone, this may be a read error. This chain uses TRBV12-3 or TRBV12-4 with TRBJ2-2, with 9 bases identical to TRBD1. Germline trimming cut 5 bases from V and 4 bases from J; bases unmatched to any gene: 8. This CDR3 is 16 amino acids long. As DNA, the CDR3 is TGTGCCAGCAGTCCTAGGACAGGGGAGGGCACCGGGGAGCTGTTTTTT. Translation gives CASSPRTGEGTGELFF.

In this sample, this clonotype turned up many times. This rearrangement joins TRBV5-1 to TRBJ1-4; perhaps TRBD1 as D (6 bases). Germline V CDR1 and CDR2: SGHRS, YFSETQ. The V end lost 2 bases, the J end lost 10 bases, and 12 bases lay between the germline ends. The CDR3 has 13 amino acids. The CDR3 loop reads CASSLATGRKLFF. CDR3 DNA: TGCGCCAGCAGCTTAGCTACAGGGAGAAAACTGTTTTTT.

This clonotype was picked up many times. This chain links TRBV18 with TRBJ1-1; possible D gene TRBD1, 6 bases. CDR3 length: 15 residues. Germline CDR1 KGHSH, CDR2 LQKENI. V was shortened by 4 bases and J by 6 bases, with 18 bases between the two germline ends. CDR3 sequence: CASSLTQIGGAEAFF. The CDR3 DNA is TGTGCCAGCTCACTCACACAAATAGGGGGGGCTGAAGCTTTCTTT. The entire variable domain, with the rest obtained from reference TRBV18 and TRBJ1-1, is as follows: NAGVMQNPRHLVRRRGQEARLRCSPMKGHSHVYWYRQLPEEGLKFMVYLQKENIIDESGMPKERFSAEFPKEGPSILRIQQVVRGDSAAYFCASSLTQIGGAEAFFGQGTRLTVV.

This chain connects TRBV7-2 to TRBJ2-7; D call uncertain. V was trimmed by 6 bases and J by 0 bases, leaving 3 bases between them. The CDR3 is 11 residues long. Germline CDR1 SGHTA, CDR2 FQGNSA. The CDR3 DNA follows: TGTGCCAGCAGACGCTCCTACGAGCAGTACTTC. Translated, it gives CASRRSYEQYF.

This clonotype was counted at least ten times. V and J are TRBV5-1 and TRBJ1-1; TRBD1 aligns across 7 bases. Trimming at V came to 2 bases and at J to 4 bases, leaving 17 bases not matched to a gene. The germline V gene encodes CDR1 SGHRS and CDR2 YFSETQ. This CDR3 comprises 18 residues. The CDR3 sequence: CASSFEGALAASFTEAFF. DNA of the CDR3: TGCGCCAGCAGCTTTGAGGGGGCGCTCGCCGCCTCCTTCACTGAAGCTTTCTTT.

CDR3 nucleotide sequence: TGTGCCAGCAGCTTCCAAGGCAGCTCCTACAATGAGCAGTTCTTC. It translates to CASSFQGSSYNEQFF. The chain links TRBV7-2 to TRBJ2-1; no firm D call. The germline V gene has CDR1 SGHTA and CDR2 FQGNSA. This CDR3 is built from 15 residues. The V end lost 3 bases, the J end lost 0 bases, and 9 bases lay between the germline ends.

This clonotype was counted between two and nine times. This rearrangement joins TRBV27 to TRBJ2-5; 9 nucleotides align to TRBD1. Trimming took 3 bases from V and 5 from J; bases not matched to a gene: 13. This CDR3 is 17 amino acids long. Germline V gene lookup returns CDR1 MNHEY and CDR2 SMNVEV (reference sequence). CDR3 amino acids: CASSFTGGGVGVETQYF. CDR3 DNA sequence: TGTGCCAGCAGTTTCACAGGGGGCGGCGTAGGTGTGGAGACCCAGTACTTC.

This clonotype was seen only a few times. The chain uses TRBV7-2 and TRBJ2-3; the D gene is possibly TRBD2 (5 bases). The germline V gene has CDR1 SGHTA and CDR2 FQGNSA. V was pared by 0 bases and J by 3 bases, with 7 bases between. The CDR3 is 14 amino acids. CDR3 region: CASSLAEATDTQYF. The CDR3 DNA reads TGTGCCAGCAGCTTAGCGGAGGCTACAGATACGCAGTATTTT.

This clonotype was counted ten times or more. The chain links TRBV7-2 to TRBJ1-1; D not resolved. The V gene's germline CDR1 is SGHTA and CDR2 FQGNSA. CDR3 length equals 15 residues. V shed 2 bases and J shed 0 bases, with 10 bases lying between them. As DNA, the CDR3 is TGTGCCAGCAGCTTAAAAGGGTCTCTGAACACTGAAGCTTTCTTT. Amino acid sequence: CASSLKGSLNTEAFF.

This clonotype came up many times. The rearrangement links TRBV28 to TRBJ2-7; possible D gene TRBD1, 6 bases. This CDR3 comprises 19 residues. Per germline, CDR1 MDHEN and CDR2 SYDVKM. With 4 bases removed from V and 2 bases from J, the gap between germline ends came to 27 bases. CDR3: CASSSFPTLTDSPTYEQYF. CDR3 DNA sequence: TGTGCCAGCAGTTCTTTTCCTACCCTTACGGACAGTCCTACCTACGAGCAGTACTTC.

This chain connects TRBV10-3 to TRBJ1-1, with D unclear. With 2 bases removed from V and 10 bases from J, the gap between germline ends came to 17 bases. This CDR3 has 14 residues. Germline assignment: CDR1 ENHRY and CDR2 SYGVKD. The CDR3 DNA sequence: TGTGCCATCAGTGAGACAACTGGAAGTTGGAGAGCTTTCTTT. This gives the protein CAISETTGSWRAFF.

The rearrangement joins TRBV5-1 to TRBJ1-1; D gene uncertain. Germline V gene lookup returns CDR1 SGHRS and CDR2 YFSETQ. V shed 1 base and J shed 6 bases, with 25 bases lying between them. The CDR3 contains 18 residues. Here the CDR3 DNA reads TGCGCCAGCAGCTTGAGTCCGGGCCTCGATCGCCTTAGCGCTGAAGCTTTCTTT. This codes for CASSLSPGLDRLSAEAFF.

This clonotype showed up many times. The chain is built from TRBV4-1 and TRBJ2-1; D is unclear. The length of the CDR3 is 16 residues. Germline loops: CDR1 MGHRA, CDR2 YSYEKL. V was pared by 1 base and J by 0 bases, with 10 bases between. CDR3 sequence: CASSQVDIVSYNEQFF. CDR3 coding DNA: TGCGCCAGCAGCCAAGTAGACATTGTCTCCTACAATGAGCAGTTCTTC.

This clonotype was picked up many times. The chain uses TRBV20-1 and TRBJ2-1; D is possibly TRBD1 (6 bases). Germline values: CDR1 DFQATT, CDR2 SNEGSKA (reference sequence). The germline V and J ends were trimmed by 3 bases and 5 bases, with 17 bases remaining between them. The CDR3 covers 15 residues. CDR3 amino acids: CSAREVLQGNNEQFF. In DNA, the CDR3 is TGCAGTGCTAGGGAGGTGCTACAGGGTAACAATGAGCAGTTCTTC.

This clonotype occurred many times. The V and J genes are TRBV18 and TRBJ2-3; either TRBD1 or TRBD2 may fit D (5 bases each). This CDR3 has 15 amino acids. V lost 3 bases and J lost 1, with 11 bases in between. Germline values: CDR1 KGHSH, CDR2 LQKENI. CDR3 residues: CASSPGATGTDTQYF. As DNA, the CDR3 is TGTGCCAGCTCACCCGGGGCTACTGGCACAGATACGCAGTATTTT.

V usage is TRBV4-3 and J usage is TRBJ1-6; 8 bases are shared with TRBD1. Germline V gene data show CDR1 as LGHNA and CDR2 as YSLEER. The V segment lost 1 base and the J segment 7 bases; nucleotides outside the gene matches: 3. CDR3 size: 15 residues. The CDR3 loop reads CASSQGTGNNSPLHF. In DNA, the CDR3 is TGCGCCAGCAGCCAAGGGACAGGGAACAATTCACCCCTCCACTTT.

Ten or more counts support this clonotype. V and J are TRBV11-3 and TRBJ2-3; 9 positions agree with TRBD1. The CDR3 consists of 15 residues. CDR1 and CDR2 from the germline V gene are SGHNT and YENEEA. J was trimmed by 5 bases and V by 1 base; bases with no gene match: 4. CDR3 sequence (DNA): TGTGCCAGCAGCTTAGGCGGGACAGGGATAGATACGCAGTATTTT. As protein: CASSLGGTGIDTQYF.

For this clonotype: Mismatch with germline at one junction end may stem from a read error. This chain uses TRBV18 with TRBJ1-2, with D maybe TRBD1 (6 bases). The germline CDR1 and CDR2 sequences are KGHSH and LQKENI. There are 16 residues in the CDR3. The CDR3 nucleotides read TGTGCCAGCTCACCACTCCCTACAGGGAGGAACTATGGCCACACCTTC. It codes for CASSPLPTGRNYGHTF.